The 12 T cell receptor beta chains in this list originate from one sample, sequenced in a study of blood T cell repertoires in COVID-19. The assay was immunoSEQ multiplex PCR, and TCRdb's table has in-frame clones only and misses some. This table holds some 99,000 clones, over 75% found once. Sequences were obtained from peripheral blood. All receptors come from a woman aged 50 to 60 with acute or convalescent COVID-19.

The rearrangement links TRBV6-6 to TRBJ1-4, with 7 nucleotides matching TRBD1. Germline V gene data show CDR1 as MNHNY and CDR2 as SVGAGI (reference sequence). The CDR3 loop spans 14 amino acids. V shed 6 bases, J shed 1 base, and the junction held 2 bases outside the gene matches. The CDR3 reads CASRDRETNEKLFF. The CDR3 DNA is TGTGCCAGCAGAGACAGGGAAACTAATGAAAAACTGTTTTTT.

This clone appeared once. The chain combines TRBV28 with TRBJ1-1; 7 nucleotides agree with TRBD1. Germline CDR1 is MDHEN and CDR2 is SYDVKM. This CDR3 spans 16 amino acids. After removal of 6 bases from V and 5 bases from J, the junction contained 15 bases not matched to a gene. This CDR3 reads CASSPTSETGKTEAFF. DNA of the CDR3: TGTGCCAGCAGCCCAACCTCCGAGACAGGGAAGACTGAAGCTTTCTTT.

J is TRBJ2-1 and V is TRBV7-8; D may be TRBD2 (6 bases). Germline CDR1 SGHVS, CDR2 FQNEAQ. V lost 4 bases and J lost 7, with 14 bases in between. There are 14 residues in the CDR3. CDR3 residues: CASSYGGTGNEQFF. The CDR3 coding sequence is TGTGCCAGCAGCTACGGGGGAACGGGGAATGAGCAGTTCTTC.

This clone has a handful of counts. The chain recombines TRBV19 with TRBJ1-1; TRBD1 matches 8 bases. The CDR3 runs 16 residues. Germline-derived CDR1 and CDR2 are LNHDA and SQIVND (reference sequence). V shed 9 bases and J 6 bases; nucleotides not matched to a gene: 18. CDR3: CASRLKTGADLAEAFF. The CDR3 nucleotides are TGTGCCAGCCGATTAAAGACAGGGGCGGATCTCGCTGAAGCTTTCTTT.

Here the CDR3 DNA reads TGTGCCAGCAGTGGGACAGGGGGATCCACAGATACGCAGTATTTT. This gives the protein CASSGTGGSTDTQYF. The V call is TRBV6-4, the J call TRBJ2-3; 10 bases match TRBD1. Germline V gene lookup returns CDR1 MRHNA and CDR2 SNTAGT. V gave up 4 bases and J gave up 2 bases; unmatched junction bases: 3. The CDR3 totals 15 residues.

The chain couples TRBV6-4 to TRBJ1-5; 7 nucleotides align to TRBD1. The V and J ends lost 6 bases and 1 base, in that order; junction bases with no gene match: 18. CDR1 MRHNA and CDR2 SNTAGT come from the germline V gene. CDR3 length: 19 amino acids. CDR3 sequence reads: CASSGLQGVCEGSNQPQHF. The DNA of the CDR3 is TGTGCCAGCAGCGGCTTGCAGGGGGTCTGCGAAGGGAGCAATCAGCCCCAGCATTTT.

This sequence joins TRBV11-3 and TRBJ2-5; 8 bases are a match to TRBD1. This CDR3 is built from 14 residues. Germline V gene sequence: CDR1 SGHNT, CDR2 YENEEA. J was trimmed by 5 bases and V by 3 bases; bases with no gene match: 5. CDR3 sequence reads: CASSLGQDGETQYF. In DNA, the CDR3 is TGTGCCAGCAGCTTGGGACAGGATGGCGAGACCCAGTACTTC.

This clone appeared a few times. CDR3 DNA sequence: TGTGCCAGCAGACCTCTCGGAGGACGGTATGGCTACACCTTC. Amino acid sequence: CASRPLGGRYGYTF. The chain is built from TRBV6-5 and TRBJ1-2; no firm D call. Trimming shortened V by 6 bases and J by 5 bases, and 16 bases separated the two germline ends. Germline CDR1 MNHEY, CDR2 SVGAGI. The CDR3 runs to 14 residues.

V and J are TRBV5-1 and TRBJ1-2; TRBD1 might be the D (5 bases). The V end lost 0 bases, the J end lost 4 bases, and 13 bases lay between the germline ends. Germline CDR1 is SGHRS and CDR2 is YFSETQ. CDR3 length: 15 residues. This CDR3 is CASSLGQGGPYGYTF. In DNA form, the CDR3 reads TGCGCCAGCAGCTTGGGGCAGGGAGGTCCCTATGGCTACACCTTC.

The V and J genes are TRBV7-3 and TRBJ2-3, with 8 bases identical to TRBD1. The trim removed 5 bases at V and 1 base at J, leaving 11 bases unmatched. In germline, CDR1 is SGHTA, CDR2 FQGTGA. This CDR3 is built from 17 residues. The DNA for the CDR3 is TGTGCCAGCAGCCCACAGGGGGGTTCAACTGGCACAGATACGCAGTATTTT. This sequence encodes CASSPQGGSTGTDTQYF.

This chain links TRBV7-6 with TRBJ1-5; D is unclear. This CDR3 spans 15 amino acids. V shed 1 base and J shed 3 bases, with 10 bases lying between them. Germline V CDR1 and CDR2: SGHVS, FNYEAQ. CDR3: CASSLEAGFNQPQHF. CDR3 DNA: TGTGCCAGCAGCTTAGAGGCGGGGTTCAATCAGCCCCAGCATTTT. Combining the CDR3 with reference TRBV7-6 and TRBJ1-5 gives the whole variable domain GAGVSQSPRYKVTKRGQDVALRCDPISGHVSLYWYRQALGQGPEFLTYFNYEAQQDKSGLPNDRFSAERPEGSISTLTIQRTEQRDSAMYRCASSLEAGFNQPQHFGDGTRLSIL.

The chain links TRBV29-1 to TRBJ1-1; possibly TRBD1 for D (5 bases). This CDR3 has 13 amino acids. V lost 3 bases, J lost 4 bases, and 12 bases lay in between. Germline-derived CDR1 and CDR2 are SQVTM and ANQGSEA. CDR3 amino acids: CSVDFKGFTEAFF. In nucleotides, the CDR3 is TGCAGCGTTGATTTTAAGGGGTTCACTGAAGCTTTCTTT.